These 18 T cell receptor beta chains came from one sample sequenced in a study of blood T cell repertoires in COVID-19 (dated by TCRdb to 2018 to 2020). The library was built by means of the immunoSEQ multiplex PCR assay. TCRdb limited this immuneACCESS table to in-frame rearrangements with V and J called. A share of clones is missing; checked studies link under half to unresolved V genes, and the rest is unexplained. Counted in this sample were approximately 170,000 clones; roughly 86% of them appeared once. The ten largest clones represent around 3.5% of the sample. Sequences were obtained from peripheral blood. Source of these receptors: a man aged 65 to 85 with acute or convalescent COVID-19.

V usage is TRBV30 and J usage is TRBJ2-1; weak D call: TRBD2 (5 bases). Per the germline V gene, CDR1 is GTSNPN and CDR2 is SVGIG (reference sequence). The germline V and J ends were trimmed by 4 bases and 0 bases, with 7 bases remaining between them. The CDR3 is 13 amino acids. CDR3 DNA sequence: TGTGCCTGGAACCGGGACTCCTACAATGAGCAGTTCTTC. Its protein is CAWNRDSYNEQFF.

The CDR3 spells CASIQEGTSGYNEQFF. CDR3 nucleotides: TGTGCCAGCATCCAAGAGGGGACTAGCGGGTACAATGAGCAGTTCTTC. The chain has TRBV2 and TRBJ2-1; 12 bases fit TRBD2. After removal of 7 bases from V and 4 bases from J, the junction contained 8 bases not matched to a gene. Looked up from germline, CDR1 is SNHLY and CDR2 is FYNNEI. This CDR3 has 16 amino acids.

The rearrangement joins TRBV4-1 to TRBJ2-3, with TRBD1 identical over 8 bases. CDR1 is MGHRA, CDR2 YSYEKL, per germline. This CDR3 is built from 15 residues. Trimming at V came to 1 base and at J to 1 base, leaving 1 base not matched to a gene. The CDR3 spells CASSQAGQGTDTQYF. The CDR3, as DNA: TGCGCCAGCAGCCAAGCGGGACAGGGCACAGATACGCAGTATTTT.

The CDR3 DNA sequence: TGTGCCAGCAGTTATTATGGGGACAGCTACAATGAAAAACTGTTTTTT. Protein sequence: CASSYYGDSYNEKLFF. The chain is built from TRBV6-6 and TRBJ1-4; the match to TRBD1 covers 7 bases. This CDR3 is built from 16 residues. V was pared by 3 bases and J by 5 bases, with 9 bases of the junction left unmatched. Germline CDR1 and CDR2: MNHNY and SVGAGI (reference sequence).

The chain uses TRBV2 and TRBJ1-4, with 7 bases lining up with TRBD1. V was clipped by 5 bases and J by 8 bases; unmatched bases: 2. The V gene's germline CDR1 is SNHLY and CDR2 FYNNEI. This CDR3 has 12 amino acids. The CDR3 is CASSPRGEKLFF. The CDR3, as DNA: TGTGCCAGCAGTCCCAGGGGGGAAAAACTGTTTTTT.

V gene TRBV7-2 combines with J gene TRBJ1-1; D unresolved. The CDR3 spans 13 residues. Germline V lookup: CDR1 SGHTA, CDR2 FQGNSA. V dropped 4 bases and J dropped 3 bases, with 9 bases sitting between them. The CDR3 coding sequence is TGTGCCAGCAGCTCTCGAGAGTACACTGAAGCTTTCTTT. Amino acids: CASSSREYTEAFF.

The rearrangement links TRBV6-5 to TRBJ2-1; D is possibly TRBD1 (5 bases). Trimming removed 7 bases at V and 8 bases at J, with 9 bases between. CDR3 length: 11 residues. Germline V gene lookup returns CDR1 MNHEY and CDR2 SVGAGI. CDR3 sequence: CASTQGHEQFF. CDR3 nucleotides: TGTGCCAGCACCCAGGGTCATGAGCAGTTCTTC.

V and J are TRBV5-4 and TRBJ2-6, with 7 bases identical to TRBD2. This CDR3 spans 17 amino acids. The germline CDR1 and CDR2 sequences are SGHNT and YYREEE (reference sequence). The V gene end was trimmed by 2 bases and the J gene end by 2 bases; junction bases not matched to a gene: 7. CDR3 DNA sequence: TGTGCCAGCAGCTTCGGGGGGAGAGTTGCTGGGGCCAACGTCCTGACTTTC. It translates to CASSFGGRVAGANVLTF.

The V and J genes are TRBV7-2 and TRBJ2-2, with TRBD1 as a possible D gene (6 bases). Germline CDR1 is SGHTA and CDR2 is FQGNSA. The CDR3 runs to 15 residues. Trimming removed 6 bases from V and 4 bases from J, with 15 bases in between. CDR3 DNA sequence: TGTGCCAGCAGTTCAGGGGCGGGCGGCACCGGGGAGCTGTTTTTT. Its translation is CASSSGAGGTGELFF.

The V call is TRBV5-1, the J call TRBJ2-7, with TRBD1 identical over 7 bases. CDR3 length equals 15 residues. The germline gives CDR1 SGHRS, CDR2 YFSETQ. With 4 bases clipped from V and 0 bases from J, the junction kept 7 bases outside the gene matches. The DNA of the CDR3 is TGCGCCAGCAGCACCGGGACAGCAATCTCCTACGAGCAGTACTTC. This encodes CASSTGTAISYEQYF.

The rearrangement uses TRBV7-6 and TRBJ2-5; TRBD1 matches 8 bases. The CDR3 runs 14 residues. CDR1 SGHVS and CDR2 FNYEAQ come from the germline V gene. V lost 2 bases to trimming and J lost 1 base; unmatched junction nucleotides: 0. CDR3 sequence reads: CASSLTGGQETQYF. CDR3 nucleotide sequence: TGTGCCAGCAGCTTAACAGGGGGCCAAGAGACCCAGTACTTC. Variable domain in full (rest from reference TRBV7-6 and TRBJ2-5): GAGVSQSPRYKVTKRGQDVALRCDPISGHVSLYWYRQALGQGPEFLTYFNYEAQQDKSGLPNDRFSAERPEGSISTLTIQRTEQRDSAMYRCASSLTGGQETQYFGPGTRLLVL.

Turning to this clone: Other DNA sequences from this sample encode an identical CDR3 as well. The chain couples TRBV7-9 to TRBJ1-1; 7 nucleotides match TRBD1. The V gene's germline CDR1 is SEHNR and CDR2 FQNEAQ (reference sequence). The CDR3 sequence is 13 residues long. V lost 5 bases and J lost 1; bases outside the gene matches: 1. The CDR3 protein is CASSRDRNTEAFF. The CDR3 DNA sequence: TGTGCCAGCAGCCGGGACAGGAACACTGAAGCTTTCTTT.

The chain links TRBV9 to TRBJ2-2, with D maybe TRBD1 (6 bases). From germline, CDR1 is SGDLS and CDR2 YYNGEE. CDR3 length: 15 amino acids. V dropped 4 bases and J dropped 0 bases, with 10 bases sitting between them. The CDR3 DNA is TGTGCCAGCAGCCCCACAGGGACGAACACCGGGGAGCTGTTTTTT. Translating gives CASSPTGTNTGELFF.

V is TRBV7-9 and J is TRBJ1-2, with D tentatively TRBD1 (6 bases). Germline V gene lookup returns CDR1 SEHNR and CDR2 FQNEAQ (reference sequence). V was cut by 8 bases and J by 5 bases, with 12 bases left in between. The CDR3 extends over 12 amino acids. The CDR3 region is CASGTTPYGYTF. The CDR3 nucleotides read TGTGCCAGCGGGACAACGCCTTATGGCTACACCTTC.

For the CDR3, the DNA is TGTGCCAGCAGCGCCCCACCGGGCTATAATTCACCCCTCCACTTT. This gives the protein CASSAPPGYNSPLHF. The rearrangement joins TRBV9 to TRBJ1-6, with no clear D. The V gene lost 3 bases and the J gene lost 3 bases, with 10 bases spanning the gap. The CDR3 spans 15 residues. In germline, CDR1 is SGDLS, CDR2 YYNGEE.

This clone was detected only once. The sample has other DNA sequences that encode this CDR3 too. The chain has TRBV5-1 and TRBJ2-1; 8 positions match TRBD2. In germline, CDR1 is SGHRS, CDR2 YFSETQ. Losses at the gene ends were 0 bases for V and 3 bases for J; bases not matched to a gene: 2. The CDR3 length is 15 residues. The chain's CDR3 is CASSLGLAGYNEQFF. The CDR3 DNA follows: TGCGCCAGCAGCTTGGGGCTAGCGGGCTACAATGAGCAGTTCTTC.

V gene TRBV7-2 combines with J gene TRBJ2-7; D uncertain. Trimming removed 3 bases at V and 2 bases at J, with 11 bases between. CDR1 SGHTA and CDR2 FQGNSA come from the germline V gene. The CDR3 length is 14 residues. CDR3: CASSFRRGTYEQYF. The CDR3, as DNA: TGTGCCAGCAGCTTCCGGCGCGGAACCTACGAGCAGTACTTC. The entire variable domain, with the rest obtained from reference TRBV7-2 and TRBJ2-7, is as follows: GAGVSQSPSNKVTEKGKDVELRCDPISGHTALYWYRQSLGQGLEFLIYFQGNSAPDKSGLPSDRFSAERTGGSVSTLTIQRTQQEDSAVYLCASSFRRGTYEQYFGPGTRLTVT.

The chain is built from TRBV6-2 or TRBV6-3 and TRBJ2-5; D gene unclear. The germline gives CDR1 MNHEY, CDR2 SVGEGT. V was clipped by 4 bases and J by 4 bases, with 10 bases between them. The CDR3 length is 13 residues. The CDR3 loop is CASSFDFRETQYF. CDR3 sequence (DNA): TGTGCCAGCAGTTTCGACTTCCGAGAGACCCAGTACTTC.